This T cell receptor beta chain originates from a study of blood T cell repertoires in COVID-19. Clones were sequenced by immunoSEQ multiplex PCR, and TCRdb holds only the in-frame ones, with some missing. The sample carries 150,000 or so clones, approximately 77% recorded once. Either two negative PCRs, clearance, or symptom resolution qualified Cohort 3 donors as recovered. CDR1 and CDR2 from the germline V gene are LGHDT and YNNKEL (reference sequence). V shed 1 base and J 4 bases; nucleotides not matched to a gene: 14. The CDR3 length is 19 residues. The sample taken for sequencing was PBMCs or T cells enriched from blood (not recorded which). The receptor comes from a man aged 60-69 years who had recovered from COVID-19. The chain links TRBV3-1 (or the pseudogene TRBV3-2) to TRBJ2-3, with 10 nucleotides matching TRBD1. This chain's CDR3 is CASSQALNPTGGAADTQYF. CDR3 nucleotides: TGTGCCAGCAGCCAAGCCCTAAATCCGACAGGGGGCGCGGCAGATACGCAGTATTTT.